This T cell receptor beta chain was found in a study of shared T cell receptors in the human thymus. CDR1 is MNHEY, CDR2 SVGAGI, per germline. The CDR3 runs to 12 residues. Between the trimmed V and J ends, which lost 6 bases and 3 bases, there was a span of 8 bases. The repertoire was sequenced with immunoSEQ multiplex PCR; TCRdb's copy has only in-frame clones and lacks some. The data show approximately 400,000 clones, with around 95% seen just once and approximately 0.02% held by the top ten. The chain links TRBV6-5 to TRBJ1-2; D remains ambiguous. This receptor was obtained from a human donor. Sequences were obtained from thymocytes. CDR3 coding DNA: TGTGCCAGCAGAGACGGTGACTATGGCTACACCTTC. Translating gives CASRDGDYGYTF.